A selection of T cell receptor beta chains follows, all from one sample in a study of T cells after yellow fever vaccination. Using its own MiXCR run on the 5' RACE reads, TCRdb lists one record per CDR3 protein. Among a few hundred thousand distinct CDR3 sequences listed, around 17% were seen once. The material sequenced was PBMCs, taken less than 6 days after the first yellow fever vaccination. Every receptor here comes from a man aged 18 to 29 who received the YFV17D yellow fever vaccine. Each CDR3 is given without its conserved first and last residue. D genes are given only for firm matches.

length: 14
V: TRBV7-9
D: -
CDR3: SSSRLSHGENYGYT

length: 18
V: TRBV10-2
D: -
CDR3: ASSEKVSSEEDLAKNIQY

length: 15
V: TRBV4-3
D: -
CDR3: ASSQALQGGSHNEQF

length: 14
V: TRBV4-1
D: -
CDR3: ASSQRGASSYNEQF

length: 11
V: TRBV20-1
D: TRBD1
CDR3: SARDSSNYGYT

length: 17
V: TRBV21-1
D: -
CDR3: ASSKWGDRGKLRAYEQY

length: 14
V: TRBV18
D: -
CDR3: ASSPRSSSGANVLT

length: 12
V: TRBV7-6
D: -
CDR3: ASSLDATADTQY

length: 11
V: TRBV20-1
D: -
CDR3: SARGYTEGEAF

length: 15
V: TRBV5-6
D: TRBD1
CDR3: ASSRQGAWSGANVLT

length: 13
V: TRBV12-3/TRBV12-4
D: TRBD2
CDR3: ASSSGLAARDTQY

length: 11
V: TRBV18
D: -
CDR3: ASSPRANEKLF

length: 13
V: TRBV4-1
D: TRBD2
CDR3: ASSRAGGFAETQY

length: 13
V: TRBV6-2/TRBV6-3
D: -
CDR3: ASSPLSFTNQPQH

length: 15
V: TRBV5-1
D: TRBD2
CDR3: ASSPNWGGRYTDTQY

length: 14
V: TRBV30
D: -
CDR3: AWSGRVTISYNEQF

length: 11
V: TRBV5-6
D: -
CDR3: ASTQRERYGYT

length: 14
V: TRBV6-1
D: -
CDR3: ASSPNPGLNTDTQY

length: 10
V: TRBV12-3/TRBV12-4
D: -
CDR3: ASSFFGGGYT

length: 14
V: TRBV6-1
D: -
CDR3: ASRKDSPGGNQPQH

length: 14
V: TRBV5-1
D: -
CDR3: ASSYRELTTNEKLF

length: 14
V: TRBV5-1
D: TRBD2
CDR3: ASSTERGESYNEQF

length: 12
V: TRBV7-3
D: -
CDR3: ASSQWSGDNEQF

length: 13
V: TRBV20-1
D: -
CDR3: SAGGGDGAYNEQF

length: 13
V: TRBV11-2
D: -
CDR3: ASSLVLSGGETQY

length: 13
V: TRBV7-9
D: TRBD1
CDR3: ASSLSDRGSTEAF

length: 15
V: TRBV5-1
D: -
CDR3: ASSLVHQDGPGAEQY

length: 13
V: TRBV5-4
D: -
CDR3: ASSARDRAAGELF

length: 13
V: TRBV11-2
D: -
CDR3: ASSLIAGGSEKLF

length: 12
V: TRBV24-1
D: -
CDR3: ATQGNSGANVLT

length: 14
V: TRBV3-1
D: TRBD2
CDR3: ASSQESSGGEETQY

length: 12
V: TRBV5-1
D: -
CDR3: ASSPDIGSYEQY

length: 15
V: TRBV5-1
D: -
CDR3: ASSLAAGLTSWETQY

length: 11
V: TRBV6-1
D: -
CDR3: ASRHLVADTQY

length: 15
V: TRBV6-5
D: TRBD1
CDR3: ASSLQGLSSGANVLT

length: 11
V: TRBV5-4
D: TRBD1
CDR3: ASRTGGSYEQY

length: 14
V: TRBV4-1
D: -
CDR3: ASSQGPSWSNNEQF

length: 14
V: TRBV12-3/TRBV12-4
D: -
CDR3: ASSFDLTVMNTEAF

length: 10
V: TRBV30
D: -
CDR3: AWSPADTEAF

length: 13
V: TRBV19
D: -
CDR3: ASSSRTEGNTEAF

length: 11
V: TRBV9
D: -
CDR3: ASSHPPRQPQH

length: 16
V: TRBV20-1
D: -
CDR3: SAITGATGPLSSYEQY

length: 13
V: TRBV7-2
D: -
CDR3: ASSLGGGRNTEAF

length: 13
V: TRBV10-3
D: TRBD2
CDR3: AIKASGGRTDTQY

length: 14
V: TRBV20-1
D: -
CDR3: SARPIPGLTNTEAF

length: 15
V: TRBV20-1
D: -
CDR3: SAREDGATSNTGELF

length: 14
V: TRBV2
D: -
CDR3: ASSEVGYTNTDTQY

length: 11
V: TRBV7-9
D: -
CDR3: ASSPGTLYGYT